This is a list of T cell receptor beta chains from one sample in a study of neurological immune-mediated disorders. A single record per CDR3 protein comes from TCRdb applying MiXCR to the 5' RACE reads. The table has tens of thousands of distinct CDR3 sequences, nearly 6.5% seen once. The specimen was CD4+ T cells from blood. The receptor source for this set is a woman between 40 and 55 years old in good health. Both conserved end residues are part of each CDR3. D genes are given only for firm matches. Clone sizes are given selectively: once, few, many, or a class where the clone is expanded.

D gene	V gene	clone size	J gene	CDR3 DNA	CDR3 protein
-	TRBV20-1	many	TRBJ2-2	TGCAGTGCTAGAGAAATTGTAAGGACGCCCGGGGAGCTGTTTTTT	CSAREIVRTPGELFF
TRBD2	TRBV7-2	-	TRBJ2-1	TGTGCCAGCAGCCACCCCGCGGGAGCAGTGTACAATGAGCAGTTCTTC	CASSHPAGAVYNEQFF
-	TRBV29-1	many	TRBJ1-2	TGCAGCGGATCATACATGGCTGGTGGCTACACCTTC	CSGSYMAGGYTF
TRBD2	TRBV20-1	many	TRBJ2-5	TGCAGTGCTGGAAGCGGACTAGCGGGAGAGACCCAGTACTTC	CSAGSGLAGETQYF
-	TRBV6-6	-	TRBJ1-5	TGTGCCAGCAGTACACCAAATCAGCCCCAGCATTTT	CASSTPNQPQHF
TRBD2	TRBV20-1	many	TRBJ2-1	TGCAGTGCTACGAGGACTAGCGGAAACAATGAGCAGTTCTTC	CSATRTSGNNEQFF
-	TRBV5-1	many	TRBJ2-7	TGCGCCAGCAGCTTGGGACCGGGACCTACCTACGAGCAGTACTTC	CASSLGPGPTYEQYF
TRBD1	TRBV5-1	many	TRBJ1-3	TGCGCCAGCAGCCCTACCTCCGGGACAGGGGAATCAGGAAACACCATATATTTT	CASSPTSGTGESGNTIYF
-	TRBV24-1	many	TRBJ2-1	TGTGCCACCAGTGATGCGGGACAGCTTGAGGGTGAGCAGTTCTTC	CATSDAGQLEGEQFF
TRBD2	TRBV5-6	many	TRBJ2-5	TGTGCCAGCAGCTTGTTGGTTCCGCGACTAGCGGGAGGCCCCGGAGAGACCCAGTACTTC	CASSLLVPRLAGGPGETQYF
-	TRBV28	many	TRBJ1-4	TGTGCCAGCAGTTTCTTTGGCAGACGAAGGGAAAAACTGTTTTTT	CASSFFGRRREKLFF
-	TRBV5-6	many	TRBJ2-3	TGTGCCAGCAGCCCTAGCCTCGCATACACAGATACGCAGTATTTT	CASSPSLAYTDTQYF
TRBD2	TRBV28	many	TRBJ2-7	TGTGCCAGCAGTTTCTTAGCGGGACTCACCCCCTACGAGCAGTACTTC	CASSFLAGLTPYEQYF
-	TRBV6-5	many	TRBJ2-7	TGTGCCAGCAGTTTCAACAGGTTTTCCTCCTACGAGCAGTACTTC	CASSFNRFSSYEQYF
TRBD2	TRBV28	many	TRBJ2-5	TGTGCCAGCAGTAACGGGAGGGCCGGATCCGAGACCCAGTACTTC	CASSNGRAGSETQYF
-	TRBV28	many	TRBJ2-7	TGTGCCAGCAGTGGGGGGCACTCCTACGAGCAGTACTTC	CASSGGHSYEQYF
TRBD2	TRBV27	many	TRBJ2-1	TGTGCCAGCAGTCTAAGGACTAGCGGGAGGGTCGGTATGGGCAATGAGCAGTTCTTC	CASSLRTSGRVGMGNEQFF
TRBD2	TRBV12-3/TRBV12-4	many	TRBJ2-7	TGTGCCAGCAGTTACATTGGGGGAGGGCCTTACGAGCAGTACTTC	CASSYIGGGPYEQYF
-	TRBV5-1	many	TRBJ1-2	TGCGCCAGCAGCTTGTCTCGAGGGGATTATGGCTACACCTTC	CASSLSRGDYGYTF
-	TRBV7-8	many	TRBJ1-3	TGTGCCAGCAGCTTAATTCAGGCAGGCTCTGGAAACACCATATATTTT	CASSLIQAGSGNTIYF
TRBD1	TRBV20-1	many	TRBJ1-5	TGCAGTGCTAGCCGGGCTGTAGGGACAGGGGATCAGCCCCAGCATTTT	CSASRAVGTGDQPQHF
-	TRBV3-1	many	TRBJ2-1	TGTGCCAGCAGCCAAGGATCGGCGCGGGATGAGCAGTTCTTC	CASSQGSARDEQFF
TRBD1	TRBV3-1	many	TRBJ1-5	TGTGCCAGCAGTGTCCAGGGGGCGCAAGGGCAGCCCCAGCATTTT	CASSVQGAQGQPQHF
TRBD1	TRBV29-1	many	TRBJ1-2	TGCAGCGTTGAATGGGACAGGTTGTATGGCTACACCTTC	CSVEWDRLYGYTF
-	TRBV20-1	-	TRBJ1-5	TGCAGTGCTCGGCAGACTTCCAATCAGCCCCAGCATTTT	CSARQTSNQPQHF
-	TRBV20-1	many	TRBJ1-2	TGCAGTGCTAGAGTGGGGGCGGGGATCTATGGCTACACCTTC	CSARVGAGIYGYTF
-	TRBV12-3/TRBV12-4	many	TRBJ2-1	TGTGCCAGCAGTGGGGACGGGATCTACAATGAGCAGTTCTTC	CASSGDGIYNEQFF
-	TRBV7-2	many	TRBJ2-2	TGTGCCAGCAGCTTATGGGTCCCAGGGACGAACACCGGGGAGCTGTTTTTT	CASSLWVPGTNTGELFF
-	TRBV20-1	many	TRBJ1-4	TGCAGTGCTTTCCAGGGGAGTAATGAAAAACTGTTTTTT	CSAFQGSNEKLFF
-	TRBV2	few	TRBJ1-4	TGTGCCAGCAGTGGGACGGTACGGAGAGAAAAACTGTTTTTT	CASSGTVRREKLFF
-	TRBV29-1	many	TRBJ2-1	TGCAGCGTTGCCGAATTCAATGAGCAGTTCTTC	CSVAEFNEQFF
-	TRBV24-1	many	TRBJ2-1	TGTGCCACCAGTGATTTGTCTAGTTTGGATGAGCAGTTCTTC	CATSDLSSLDEQFF
-	TRBV29-1	medium-sized	TRBJ1-2	TGCAGCGTACAACGAGGGGACGGCTACACCTTC	CSVQRGDGYTF
-	TRBV20-1	many	TRBJ2-2	TGCAGTGCTAGGCCATCGAACACCGGGGAGCTGTTTTTT	CSARPSNTGELFF
-	TRBV5-1	many	TRBJ2-6	TGCGCCAGCAGCTTGCCGGACTCTGGGGCCAACGTCCTGACTTTC	CASSLPDSGANVLTF
TRBD2	TRBV29-1	many	TRBJ2-1	TGCAGTGTCGTGGGCGGGAGGGAAGCGGATGAGCAGTTCTTC	CSVVGGREADEQFF
TRBD2	TRBV5-6	many	TRBJ2-1	TGTGCCAGCAGCTCAACAACTAGCGGGAGGCCCAATGAGCAGTTCTTC	CASSSTTSGRPNEQFF
TRBD1	TRBV7-9	many	TRBJ2-3	TGTGCCAGCAGCTTCGGTGGGACAGGGCTACTAAAAGATACGCAGTATTTT	CASSFGGTGLLKDTQYF
-	TRBV23-1	-	TRBJ1-5	TGCGCCAGCAGTCACAAATGCGACGGGTCTCAGCCCCAGCATTTT	CASSHKCDGSQPQHF
-	TRBV29-1	many	TRBJ2-5	TGCAGCGTTGCAGCATCGTACCAAGAGACCCAGTACTTC	CSVAASYQETQYF
TRBD1	TRBV20-1	many	TRBJ1-6	TGCAGTGCTAGTGGGGGACAGGGGGCTTTAAGGAATTCACCCCTCCACTTT	CSASGGQGALRNSPLHF
-	TRBV11-2	many	TRBJ2-3	TGTGCCAGCAGCTTCCTCATGGGGACGGATACGCAGTATTTT	CASSFLMGTDTQYF
-	TRBV29-1	many	TRBJ2-1	TGCAGCGGATGTCCGGGGGCCTACAATGAGCAGTTCTTC	CSGCPGAYNEQFF
TRBD1	TRBV7-9	many	TRBJ2-3	TGTGCCAGCAGCTCTACAGGGGTGGGAGATACGCAGTATTTT	CASSSTGVGDTQYF
-	TRBV6-5	-	TRBJ2-3	TGTGCCAGCGGGCTAGGGGGCACAGATACGCAGTATTTT	CASGLGGTDTQYF
-	TRBV6-4	many	TRBJ1-6	TGTGCCAGCAGTGACAGGGAGAATTCACCCCTCCACTTT	CASSDRENSPLHF
TRBD1	TRBV6-1	many	TRBJ1-5	TGTGCCAGCAGTACCCCGGACAGGGTAAATAGCAATCAGCCCCAGCATTTT	CASSTPDRVNSNQPQHF
TRBD1	TRBV7-2	many	TRBJ1-1	TGTGCCAGCAGCTTATTGGGGACAGGGTATACTGAAGCTTTCTTT	CASSLLGTGYTEAFF
TRBD1	TRBV2	many	TRBJ2-7	TGTGCCGGAGGACAGGGGACCTACGAGCAGTACTTC	CAGGQGTYEQYF